A single sample gave rise to the 14 T cell receptor beta chains below, sequenced in a study of T cell responses to AZD1222 COVID-19 vaccine. The assay was immunoSEQ multiplex PCR, and TCRdb's table has in-frame clones only and misses some. The table shows over 95,000 clones, with 87% occurring only once. The sequencing here drew on peripheral blood, taken on day 0 of AZD1222 vaccination. The source is an adult in good health.

The V and J genes are TRBV5-8 and TRBJ1-5, with TRBD1 matching over 8 bases. Trimming at V came to 4 bases and at J to 9 bases, leaving 12 bases not matched to a gene. Germline CDR1 reads SGHTS; CDR2 reads YDEGEE. CDR3 length equals 15 residues. The CDR3 here is CASSLLQGDAAPQHF. In nucleotides, the CDR3 is TGTGCCAGCAGCCTATTACAGGGGGACGCTGCGCCCCAGCATTTT.

The gene calls are TRBV5-6 and TRBJ2-3; D unresolved. Per the germline V gene, CDR1 is SGHDT and CDR2 is YYEEEE. CDR3 length equals 14 residues. Trimming shortened V by 4 bases and J by 0 bases, and 9 bases separated the two germline ends. The CDR3 nucleotides are TGTGCCAGCAGCCCAAGCCCCAGCACAGATACGCAGTATTTT. Translating it yields CASSPSPSTDTQYF. The variable domain in full, completed from reference TRBV5-6 and TRBJ2-3, reads DAGVTQSPTHLIKTRGQQVTLRCSPKSGHDTVSWYQQALGQGPQFIFQYYEEEERQRGNFPDRFSGHQFPNYSSELNVNALLLGDSALYLCASSPSPSTDTQYFGPGTRLTVL.

V gene TRBV6-2 or TRBV6-3 combines with J gene TRBJ2-5; possible D gene TRBD1, 6 bases. The length of the CDR3 is 14 residues. Germline values: CDR1 MNHEY, CDR2 SVGEGT. V was trimmed by 2 bases and J by 6 bases, leaving 13 bases between them. CDR3 nucleotide sequence: TGTGCCAGCAGTTACAACAGGGCCAGGCAGACCCAGTACTTC. Translation gives CASSYNRARQTQYF.

V usage is TRBV4-3 and J usage is TRBJ2-1, with 9 bases aligning to TRBD2. There are 16 residues in the CDR3. Trimming took 1 base from V and 9 from J; bases not matched to a gene: 10. Per germline, CDR1 LGHNA and CDR2 YSLEER. CDR3 sequence (DNA): TGCGCCAGCAGCCAAGCGGTAGCGGGAGTCCCGGGTGAGCAGTTCTTC. It is translated as CASSQAVAGVPGEQFF.

The chain recombines TRBV18 with TRBJ2-5; the match to TRBD1 covers 9 bases. The V segment lost 3 bases and the J segment 1 base; nucleotides outside the gene matches: 6. Germline CDR1 reads KGHSH; CDR2 reads LQKENI. This CDR3 region has 16 residues. In DNA, the CDR3 is TGTGCCAGCTCACCGGGGGACAGGGAGGGCCAAGAGACCCAGTACTTC. It translates to CASSPGDREGQETQYF. The full variable domain, completed using reference TRBV18 and TRBJ2-5, is NAGVMQNPRHLVRRRGQEARLRCSPMKGHSHVYWYRQLPEEGLKFMVYLQKENIIDESGMPKERFSAEFPKEGPSILRIQQVVRGDSAAYFCASSPGDREGQETQYFGPGTRLLVL.

The chain combines TRBV20-1 with TRBJ2-5, with 7 bases fitting TRBD2. With 3 bases clipped from V and 1 base from J, the junction kept 8 bases outside the gene matches. There are 15 residues in the CDR3. Per germline, CDR1 DFQATT and CDR2 SNEGSKA (reference sequence). CDR3 residues: CSASRRERPQETQYF. The CDR3 coding sequence is TGCAGTGCTAGTAGGCGGGAGAGGCCCCAAGAGACCCAGTACTTC.

CDR3 sequence: CASSGGQWGNQPQHF. Written as DNA, the CDR3 is TGTGCCAGCAGCGGGGGACAGTGGGGCAATCAGCCCCAGCATTTT. The chain has TRBV5-8 and TRBJ1-5, with 7 bases aligning to TRBD1. The CDR3 sequence is 15 residues long. Germline CDR1 is SGHTS and CDR2 is YDEGEE. After removal of 4 bases from V and 2 bases from J, the junction contained 6 bases not matched to a gene. Full variable domain (missing parts from reference TRBV5-8 and TRBJ1-5): EAGVTQSPTHLIKTRGQQATLRCSPISGHTSVYWYQQALGLGLQFLLWYDEGEERNRGNFPPRFSGRQFPNYSSELNVNALELEDSALYLCASSGGQWGNQPQHFGDGTRLSIL.

A remark on this clone: Germline is not matched at one junction end, which may reflect a read error. The V call is TRBV4-3, the J call TRBJ1-6; no firm D call. This CDR3 comprises 16 residues. Looked up from germline, CDR1 is LGHNA and CDR2 is YSLEER. As DNA, the CDR3 is TGCGCCAGCAGCGAAGAAGTCGGGACCTATAATTCACCCCTCCACTTT. Protein product: CASSEEVGTYNSPLHF.

The chain joins TRBV6-5 to TRBJ1-3, with 7 bases fitting TRBD1. There are 15 residues in the CDR3. J was trimmed by 0 bases and V by 6 bases; bases with no gene match: 5. Germline V gene sequence: CDR1 MNHEY, CDR2 SVGAGI. The CDR3 DNA reads as TGTGCCAGCAGCGCGGGACAGCTCTCTGGAAACACCATATATTTT. Its translation is CASSAGQLSGNTIYF.

The chain links TRBV7-2 to TRBJ1-5; 7 nucleotides match TRBD1. The CDR3 contains 15 residues. Germline CDR1 SGHTA, CDR2 FQGNSA. Trimming took 5 bases from V and 5 from J; bases not matched to a gene: 9. The CDR3 nucleotides read TGTGCCAGCAGCCCGGGAGGTAGGGGGCATCAGCCCCAGCATTTT. Amino acid sequence: CASSPGGRGHQPQHF.

This chain connects TRBV10-3 to TRBJ1-6; D call uncertain. The CDR3 is 14 residues long. The germline V and J ends were trimmed by 6 bases and 6 bases, with 12 bases remaining between them. Germline CDR1 is ENHRY and CDR2 is SYGVKD. This chain's CDR3 is CAIRHRDSNSPLHF. CDR3 bases: TGTGCCATCAGACACCGGGATTCTAATTCACCCCTCCACTTT.

This clone was recorded a few times. The V call is TRBV3-1 (or the pseudogene TRBV3-2), the J call TRBJ2-5; the D gene is possibly TRBD2 (5 bases). CDR3 size: 14 residues. With 1 base removed from V and 4 bases from J, the gap between germline ends came to 10 bases. The V gene's germline CDR1 is LGHDT and CDR2 YNNKEL (reference sequence). CDR3 bases: TGTGCCAGCAGCCAAGTTACGGGGATAGAGACCCAGTACTTC. Its translation: CASSQVTGIETQYF.

The chain carries TRBV27 and TRBJ1-1; the D is unclear. Germline lookup yields CDR1 MNHEY and CDR2 SMNVEV (reference sequence). The CDR3 contains 11 residues. V was shortened by 9 bases and J by 13 bases, with 18 bases between the two germline ends. CDR3 coding DNA: TGTGCCAGACCGGCCGAGGGCGAGGTTTTCTTT. Amino acid sequence: CARPAEGEVFF.

The V and J genes are TRBV15 and TRBJ1-3; D uncertain. CDR3 length: 16 amino acids. Per the germline V gene, CDR1 is LNHNV and CDR2 is YYDKDF (reference sequence). Trimming left V 0 bases short and J 0 bases short, with 9 bases between. The CDR3 reads CATSRDRDSSGNTIYF. CDR3 bases: TGTGCCACCAGCAGAGATAGGGATAGCTCTGGAAACACCATATATTTT.